The present T cell receptor (beta chain) was sequenced within a study of T cell responses to AZD1222 COVID-19 vaccine. Data came from immunoSEQ multiplex PCR; TCRdb stores just in-frame clones and leaves some out. The table shows some 84,000 clones, with 80% to 90% occurring only once. General observations from the study: Clonal diversity may have been underestimated, and the donors were mostly white British, with more females than males. Following two doses of AZD1222, Spike-specific TCR breadth and depth rose.

V lost 6 bases to trimming and J lost 3 bases; unmatched junction nucleotides: 5. This CDR3 is built from 15 residues. Germline CDR1 is SNHLY and CDR2 is FYNNEI. Comments on this clone: No antigen is known for it.

The J gene is TRBJ2-2, the V gene TRBV2; 9 nucleotides agree with TRBD1. This sequence was found in an adult who received the AZD1222 COVID-19 vaccine. Sequences were derived from peripheral blood, sampled 28 days after the second AZD1222 dose. This CDR3 reads CASRGQGPDTGELFF. The CDR3 bases are TGTGCCAGCAGGGGACAGGGACCTGACACCGGGGAGCTGTTTTTT. The full variable domain, in which reference TRBV2 and TRBJ2-2 provide the parts outside the CDR3, is EPEVTQTPSHQVTQMGQEVILRCVPISNHLYFYWYRQILGQKVEFLVSFYNNEISEKSEIFDDQFSVERPDGSNFTLKIRSTKLEDSAMYFCASRGQGPDTGELFFGEGSRLTVL.